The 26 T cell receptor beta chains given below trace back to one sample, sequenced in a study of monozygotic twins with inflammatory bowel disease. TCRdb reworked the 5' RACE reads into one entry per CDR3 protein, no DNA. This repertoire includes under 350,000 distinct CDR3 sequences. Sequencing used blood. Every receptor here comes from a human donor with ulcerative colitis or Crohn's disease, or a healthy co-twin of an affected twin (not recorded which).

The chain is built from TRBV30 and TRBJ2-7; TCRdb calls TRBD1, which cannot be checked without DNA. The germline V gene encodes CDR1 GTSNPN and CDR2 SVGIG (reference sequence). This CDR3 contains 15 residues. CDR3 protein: CAWSGLTGGKYEQYF.

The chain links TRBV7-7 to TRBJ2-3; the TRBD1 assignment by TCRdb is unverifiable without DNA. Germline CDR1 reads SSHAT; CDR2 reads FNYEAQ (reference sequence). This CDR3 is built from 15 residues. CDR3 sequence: CASSFSGGAGDTQYF.

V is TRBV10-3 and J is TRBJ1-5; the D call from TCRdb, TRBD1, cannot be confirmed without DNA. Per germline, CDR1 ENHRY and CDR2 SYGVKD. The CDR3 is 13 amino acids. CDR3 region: CAIRRQENQPQHF.

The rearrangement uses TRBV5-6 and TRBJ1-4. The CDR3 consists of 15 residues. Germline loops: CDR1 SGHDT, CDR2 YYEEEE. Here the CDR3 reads CASSDTGTTLRGLFF.

This chain's CDR3 is CASRGRGRVTGELFF. The chain employs TRBV6-1 and TRBJ2-2; the TCRdb call, TRBD1, lacks DNA for checking. Germline loops: CDR1 MNHNS, CDR2 SASEGT. The CDR3 is 15 amino acids.

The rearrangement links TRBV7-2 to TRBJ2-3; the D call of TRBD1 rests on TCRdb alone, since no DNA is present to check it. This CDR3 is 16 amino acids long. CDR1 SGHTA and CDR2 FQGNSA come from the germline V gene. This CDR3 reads CASSFKSRGIKDTQYF.

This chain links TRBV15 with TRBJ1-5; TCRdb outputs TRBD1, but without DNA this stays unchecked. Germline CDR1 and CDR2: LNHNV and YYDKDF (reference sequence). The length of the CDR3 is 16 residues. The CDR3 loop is CATSRDRDRGNQPQHF.

The chain's CDR3 is CASSSLAGAYEQYF. This chain uses TRBV27 with TRBJ2-7; as DNA is missing, the TRBD2 call by TCRdb cannot be tested. Germline assignment: CDR1 MNHEY and CDR2 SMNVEV (reference sequence). This CDR3 is 14 amino acids long.

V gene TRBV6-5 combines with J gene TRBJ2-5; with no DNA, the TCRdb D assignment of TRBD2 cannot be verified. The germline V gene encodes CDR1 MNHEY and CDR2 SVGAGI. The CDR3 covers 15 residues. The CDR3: CASSYGERIQETQYF.

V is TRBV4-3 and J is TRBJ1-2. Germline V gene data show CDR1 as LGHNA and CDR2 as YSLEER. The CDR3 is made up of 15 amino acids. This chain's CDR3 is CASSQGVNMFYGYTF.

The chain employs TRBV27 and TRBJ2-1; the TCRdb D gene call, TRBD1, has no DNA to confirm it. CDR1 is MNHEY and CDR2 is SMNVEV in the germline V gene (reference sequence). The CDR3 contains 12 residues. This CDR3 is CASSSRVREQFF.

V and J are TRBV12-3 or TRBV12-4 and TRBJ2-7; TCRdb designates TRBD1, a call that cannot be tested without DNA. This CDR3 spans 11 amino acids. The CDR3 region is CASSSSGARYF.

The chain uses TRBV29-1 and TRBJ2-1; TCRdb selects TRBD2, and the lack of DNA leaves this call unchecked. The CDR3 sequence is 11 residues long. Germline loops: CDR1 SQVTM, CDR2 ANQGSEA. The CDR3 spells CSVLDGPEQFF.

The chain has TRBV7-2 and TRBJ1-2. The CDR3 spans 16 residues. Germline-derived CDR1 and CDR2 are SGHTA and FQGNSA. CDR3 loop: CASSNAGPSLSYGYTF.

CDR3: CASSQEFGGVGYTF. The V call is TRBV4-3, the J call TRBJ1-2; TCRdb's D call, TRBD1, is unchecked because there is no DNA. CDR1 is LGHNA, CDR2 YSLEER, per germline. The CDR3 runs to 14 residues.

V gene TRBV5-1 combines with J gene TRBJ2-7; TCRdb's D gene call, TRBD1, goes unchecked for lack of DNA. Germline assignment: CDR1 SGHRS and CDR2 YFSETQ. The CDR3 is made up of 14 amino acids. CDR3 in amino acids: CASSSTGQTYEQYF.

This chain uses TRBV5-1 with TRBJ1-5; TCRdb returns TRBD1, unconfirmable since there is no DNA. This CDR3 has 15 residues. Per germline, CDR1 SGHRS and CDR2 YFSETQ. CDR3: CASSPGSGGNQPQHF.

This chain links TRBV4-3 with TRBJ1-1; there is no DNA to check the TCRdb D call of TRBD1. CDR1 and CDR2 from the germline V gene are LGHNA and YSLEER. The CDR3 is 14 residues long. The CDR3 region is CASSQGKVAGEAFF.

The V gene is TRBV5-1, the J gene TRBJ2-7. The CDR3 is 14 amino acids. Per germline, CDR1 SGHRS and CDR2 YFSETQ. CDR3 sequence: CASSLLGTSYEQYF.

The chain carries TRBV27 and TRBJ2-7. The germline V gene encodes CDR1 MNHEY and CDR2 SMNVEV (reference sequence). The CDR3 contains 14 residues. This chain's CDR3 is CASSSQGASYEQYF.

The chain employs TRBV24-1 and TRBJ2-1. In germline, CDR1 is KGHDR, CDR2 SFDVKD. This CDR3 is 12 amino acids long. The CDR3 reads CATSGFFSEQFF.

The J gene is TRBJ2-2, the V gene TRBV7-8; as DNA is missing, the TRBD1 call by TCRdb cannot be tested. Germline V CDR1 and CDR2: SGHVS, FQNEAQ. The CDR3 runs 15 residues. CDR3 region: CASSLWTGDTGELFF.

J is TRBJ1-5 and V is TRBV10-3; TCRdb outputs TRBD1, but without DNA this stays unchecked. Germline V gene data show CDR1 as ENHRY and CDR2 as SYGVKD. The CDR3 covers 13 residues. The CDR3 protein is CAIRGVVGQPQHF.

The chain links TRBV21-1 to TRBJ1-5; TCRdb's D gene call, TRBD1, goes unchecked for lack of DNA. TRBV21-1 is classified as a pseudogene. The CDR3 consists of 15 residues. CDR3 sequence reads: CASKFLTELNQPQHF.

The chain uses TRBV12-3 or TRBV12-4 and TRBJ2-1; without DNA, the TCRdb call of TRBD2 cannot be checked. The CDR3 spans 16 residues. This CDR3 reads CASSLEWPGSYNEQFF.

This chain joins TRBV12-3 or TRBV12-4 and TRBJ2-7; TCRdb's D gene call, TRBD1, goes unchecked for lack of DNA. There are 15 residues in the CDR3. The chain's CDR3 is CASSLTWTGSYEQYF.